A selection of T cell receptor beta chains follows, all from one sample in a study of identical twins. TCRdb reanalysed the 5' RACE reads using MiXCR and keeps one entry per CDR3 protein. The repertoire holds about 490,000 distinct CDR3 sequences, with approximately 14% as singletons. The data also belong to a second study, concerning yellow fever vaccine responses in identical twins.

The sample comprised CD4+ T cells sorted from blood. The source is a woman under 30 in good health. The CDR3 runs from the conserved cysteine through the conserved F or W. The D gene is left open where the match is weak. A row's size may be missing; if present it is once, few, many or a size class.

d_gene	v_gene	j_gene	abundance	CDR3aa	CDR3nt
TRBD2	TRBV7-9	TRBJ2-2	few	CASFSGLAGVDTGELFF	TGTGCCAGCTTCTCGGGACTAGCGGGAGTGGATACCGGGGAGCTGTTTTTT
NA	TRBV18	TRBJ2-6	NA	CASSPRGASSGANVLTF	TGTGCCAGCTCACCCAGGGGGGCGTCCTCTGGGGCCAACGTCCTGACTTTC
TRBD1	TRBV12-3/TRBV12-4	TRBJ2-4	few	CASSTGDRNIQYF	TGTGCCAGCAGTACAGGGGACCGTAACATTCAGTACTTC
NA	TRBV27	TRBJ1-1	many	CASRLTQDHTEAFF	TGTGCCAGCAGGCTAACTCAGGACCACACTGAAGCTTTCTTT
NA	TRBV12-3/TRBV12-4	TRBJ2-4	few	CASSPQGSFGENIQYF	TGTGCCAGCAGTCCCCAGGGGTCATTTGGAGAAAACATTCAGTACTTC
TRBD1	TRBV6-1	TRBJ1-1	few	CASIIRTGGTEAFF	TGTGCCAGCATCATAAGGACAGGGGGCACTGAAGCTTTCTTT
NA	TRBV29-1	TRBJ2-1	NA	CSVGVWSGSYNEQFF	TGCAGCGTTGGTGTGTGGAGCGGTTCCTACAATGAGCAGTTCTTC
NA	TRBV7-9	TRBJ2-7	NA	CASSSSIQSSYEQYF	TGTGCCAGCAGCTCATCAATCCAGAGCTCCTACGAGCAGTACTTC
NA	TRBV5-6	TRBJ1-6	NA	CASSLASGTWGSYNSPLHF	TGTGCCAGCAGCTTGGCCTCCGGGACCTGGGGGTCCTATAATTCACCCCTCCACTTT
NA	TRBV5-1	TRBJ2-5	few	CASSSDNGAETQYF	TGCGCCAGCAGTTCAGACAACGGGGCGGAGACCCAGTACTTC
NA	TRBV4-1	TRBJ2-4	NA	CASSHEPGLAKNIQYF	TGCGCCAGCAGCCATGAACCGGGACTAGCCAAAAACATTCAGTACTTC
TRBD1	TRBV7-7	TRBJ2-1	NA	CASSSWTGVSPEQFF	TGTGCCAGCAGCTCTTGGACAGGGGTGAGCCCAGAGCAGTTCTTC
TRBD2	TRBV20-1	TRBJ2-5	NA	CSAPLAGGSETQYF	TGCAGTGCGCCCTTAGCGGGAGGATCAGAGACCCAGTACTTC
TRBD1	TRBV4-1	TRBJ2-2	few	CASSDRAGELFF	TGCGCCAGCAGCGACAGGGCCGGGGAGCTGTTTTTT
TRBD1	TRBV24-1	TRBJ2-1	many	CATSGSPGTGTYNEQFF	TGTGCCACCAGTGGTTCCCCCGGGACAGGCACCTACAATGAGCAGTTCTTC
NA	TRBV2	TRBJ1-1	few	CASSNTGRNTEAFF	TGTGCCAGCAGCAATACAGGGAGGAACACTGAAGCTTTCTTT
NA	TRBV5-1	TRBJ1-2	NA	CASRRVPSDTRYGYTF	TGCGCCAGCCGACGGGTGCCCTCCGACACTCGCTATGGCTACACCTTC
NA	TRBV12-3/TRBV12-4	TRBJ2-1	few	CASSTQRLSSYNEQFF	TGTGCCAGCAGTACCCAACGTTTGAGCTCCTACAATGAGCAGTTCTTC
TRBD2	TRBV7-8	TRBJ2-5	few	CASNLAGGGIGETQYF	TGTGCCAGCAACTTAGCGGGAGGGGGAATTGGAGAGACCCAGTACTTC
NA	TRBV12-3/TRBV12-4	TRBJ2-3	NA	CASSNTGASTDTQYF	TGTGCCAGCAGTAATACAGGTGCAAGCACAGATACGCAGTATTTT
NA	TRBV3-1	TRBJ2-3	few	CASSLRAGALRTDTQYF	TGTGCCAGCAGCCTTCGGGCGGGGGCCCTCCGCACAGATACGCAGTATTTT
NA	TRBV29-1	TRBJ2-1	few	CSVEAGQQFF	TGCAGCGTTGAGGCGGGACAGCAGTTCTTC